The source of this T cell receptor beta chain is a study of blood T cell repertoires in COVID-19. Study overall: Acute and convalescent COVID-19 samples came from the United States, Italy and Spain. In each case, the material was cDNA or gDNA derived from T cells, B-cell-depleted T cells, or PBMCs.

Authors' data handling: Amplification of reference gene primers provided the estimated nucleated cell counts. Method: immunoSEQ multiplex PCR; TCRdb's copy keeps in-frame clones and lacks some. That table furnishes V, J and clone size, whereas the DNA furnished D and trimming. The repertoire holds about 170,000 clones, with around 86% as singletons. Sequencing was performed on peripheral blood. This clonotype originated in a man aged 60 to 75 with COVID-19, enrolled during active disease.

The CDR3 sequence is CAISPMRVETNEKLFF. DNA of the CDR3: TGTGCCATCAGCCCCATGAGGGTCGAGACTAATGAAAAACTGTTTTTT. The chain couples TRBV10-3 to TRBJ1-4; unclear D gene. V was pared by 6 bases and J by 2 bases, with 16 bases between. This CDR3 has 16 residues. Germline V gives CDR1 ENHRY, CDR2 SYGVKD.